This is a list of T cell receptor beta chains from one sample in a study of T cell responses to AZD1222 COVID-19 vaccine. Measured with immunoSEQ multiplex PCR; TCRdb has only the in-frame clones, and not every one. The table records more than 85,000 clones, around 90% of them present only once. The sequencing here drew on peripheral blood, taken on day 0 of AZD1222 vaccination. The receptors shown here come from an adult in good health. Each CDR3 is given with its conserved first and last residue. The D gene is left open where the match is weak.

TRBV28	TRBD1	TRBJ2-1	TGTGCCAGCAGTGGTCCGGGGACAGTCTCCTACAATGAGCAGTTCTTC	CASSGPGTVSYNEQFF
TRBV19	TRBD1	TRBJ2-6	TGTGCCAGTCACCGGGACAGGGTGTTAGGCCTCACTGGGGCCAACGTCCTGACTTTC	CASHRDRVLGLTGANVLTF
TRBV28	NA	TRBJ2-2	TGTGCCAGCAGTCCCTGGACGGCCGATCTGAACACCGGGGAGCTGTTTTTT	CASSPWTADLNTGELFF
TRBV5-4	NA	TRBJ2-5	TGTGCCAGCAGCTCACAGGGGGAGGGGGAGACCCAGTACTTC	CASSSQGEGETQYF
TRBV29-1	NA	TRBJ1-3	TGCAGCGTACTCACTACGGGGGGTTCGCCAAAAAACACCATATATTTT	CSVLTTGGSPKNTIYF
TRBV25-1	NA	TRBJ2-3	TGTGCCAGCAGTGAATTTTACGTAGATACGCAGTATTTT	CASSEFYVDTQYF
TRBV5-5	NA	TRBJ1-3	TGTGCCAGCAGCTTGCTCCCGGGGAGTGGAAACACCATATATTTT	CASSLLPGSGNTIYF
TRBV2	NA	TRBJ1-2	TGTGCCAGCATTTTAAGGGGCTACACCTTC	CASILRGYTF
TRBV2	NA	TRBJ1-6	TGTGCCAGCAGAGATACCATCGAGGGCTCACCCCTCCACTTT	CASRDTIEGSPLHF
TRBV28	NA	TRBJ1-2	TGTGCCAGCAGTTTCCCAGCGAATAACTATGGCTACACCTTC	CASSFPANNYGYTF
TRBV12-5	TRBD2	TRBJ2-1	TGTGCTAGTGGTTTGTCTAGCGGGGGCCTCCTATCAGGGGGGTCCTACAATGAGCAGTTCTTC	CASGLSSGGLLSGGSYNEQFF
TRBV19	NA	TRBJ1-5	TGTGCCAGTAGTATAATAGAAAACAATCAGCCCCAGCATTTT	CASSIIENNQPQHF